A selection of T cell receptor beta chains follows, all from one sample in a study of T cells in pancreatic ductal adenocarcinoma. Method: immunoSEQ multiplex PCR; TCRdb's copy keeps in-frame clones and lacks some. The sample has about 100,000 clones, more than 90% seen once. Sequencing used PBMCs. All receptors come from a human donor with pancreatic ductal adenocarcinoma. Both conserved end residues are part of each CDR3. A D gene is named only where the DNA matches it firmly. Some rows mark clone size as missing; the rest say once, few, many or name a class of expanded clone.

TRBJ2-5	TRBV7-6	-	TRBD2	TGTGCCAGCAGCTTAGGACTAGCGGGAGGGCAGGGGACCCAGTACTTC	CASSLGLAGGQGTQYF
TRBJ2-1	TRBV30	-	-	TGTGCCTGGAGTCCCGGGGATTACAATGAGCAGTTCTTC	CAWSPGDYNEQFF
TRBJ2-7	TRBV19	-	TRBD2	TGTGCCAGTAGTAGGACTAGCGGGAGCCACGAGCAGTACTTC	CASSRTSGSHEQYF
TRBJ2-7	TRBV7-8	-	-	TGTGCCAGCAGCTTAGCGGGGGGAATGCACTACGAGCAGTACTTC	CASSLAGGMHYEQYF
TRBJ2-7	TRBV28	-	TRBD1	TGTGCCAGCAGTTCCCCTGGACAGGCCTACGAGCAGTACTTC	CASSSPGQAYEQYF
TRBJ2-2	TRBV7-8	-	-	TGTGCCAGCAGCTTAGCGTTTAGCGCGGGGACCGGGGAGCTGTTTTTT	CASSLAFSAGTGELFF
TRBJ2-3	TRBV5-5	-	TRBD1	TGTGCCAGCCGGGACAGTTCTAGCACAGATACGCAGTATTTT	CASRDSSSTDTQYF
TRBJ2-1	TRBV5-1	few	TRBD2	TGCGCCAGCGGTAGCGGGAGTCACCGCGAGCAGTTCTTC	CASGSGSHREQFF
TRBJ1-1	TRBV7-9	once	-	TGTGCCAGCAGCTTCGACAGGCGGTACACTGAAGCTTTCTTT	CASSFDRRYTEAFF
TRBJ2-7	TRBV30	-	TRBD2	TGTGCCTGGAGTAGACTAGCGGGAGGGTACGGCGAGCAGTACTTC	CAWSRLAGGYGEQYF
TRBJ1-5	TRBV7-2	-	TRBD1	TGTGCCAGCAGCTTAGGTGTGACAGGGGGCGTTCAGCCCCAGCATTTT	CASSLGVTGGVQPQHF
TRBJ2-2	TRBV4-1	-	-	TGCGCCAGCAGCCACGCTAGAGGGCTGGAGGCAGGGGAGCTGTTTTTT	CASSHARGLEAGELFF
TRBJ2-1	TRBV27	-	TRBD2	TGTGCCAGCCGGGGAGGGTGGGGCGCCTACAATGAGCAGTTCTTC	CASRGGWGAYNEQFF
TRBJ1-4	TRBV28	-	-	TGTGCCAGCAGTTTGGCCAGGGTGGGAGAAAAACTGTTTTTT	CASSLARVGEKLFF
TRBJ1-2	TRBV28	-	TRBD1	TGTGCCAGCAGTTACACAGGGGCGCGGTATGGCTACACCTTC	CASSYTGARYGYTF
TRBJ1-2	TRBV28	-	-	TGTGCCAGCAGTTCAGGGCCCTATGGCTACACCTTC	CASSSGPYGYTF